This entry describes one T cell receptor beta chain. Patients in Seattle were enrolled during active infection, then followed longitudinally. CDR3 length: 14 amino acids. The V and J ends lost 3 bases and 8 bases, in that order; junction bases with no gene match: 6. Germline-derived CDR1 and CDR2 are SGHRS and YFSETQ. This sample was taken from a study of blood T cell repertoires in COVID-19. Background on the study: Researchers got acute and convalescent COVID-19 samples from the United States, Italy and Spain. PBMCs, B-cell-depleted T cells, or T cells were the source of the cDNA or gDNA that made up the material.

In the original analysis: Reference gene primer amplification yielded estimated nucleated cell counts. The protocol was immunoSEQ multiplex PCR, while the TCRdb copy is restricted to in-frame clones and leaves out a portion. The DNA gave D and trimming, while V, J and clone size come from that table. The sample consists of 130,000 or so clones, roughly 86% of them appearing once. The sequence was collected from a woman aged 65 to 85 with COVID-19, enrolled during active disease. The sample consisted of peripheral blood. The rearrangement uses TRBV5-1 and TRBJ1-4; TRBD1 agrees at 8 bases. Written as DNA, the CDR3 is TGCGCCAGCAGCTGGACAGGGATCGGGGAAAAACTGTTTTTT. This sequence encodes CASSWTGIGEKLFF.